What follows describes a single T cell receptor (beta chain). Per the germline V gene, CDR1 is MDHEN and CDR2 is SYDVKM. CDR3 length: 15 amino acids. V lost 6 bases and J lost 0; bases outside the gene matches: 7. The sample belongs to a study of T cell changes during pregnancy in multiple sclerosis. Measured with immunoSEQ multiplex PCR; TCRdb has only the in-frame clones, and not every one. The table includes roughly 60,000 clones, about 87% detected once. The V gene is TRBV28, the J gene TRBJ2-7; 8 bases are a match to TRBD2. This material consisted of CD4+ T cells from peripheral blood mononuclear cells, taken in the first trimester of pregnancy. The sequence derives from a female donor with multiple sclerosis, enrolled in a pregnancy study. In DNA form, the CDR3 reads TGTGCCAGCAGCCCCCCCGGGACTAGCTCCTACGAGCAGTACTTC. This gives the protein CASSPPGTSSYEQYF.